This T cell receptor (beta chain) was identified during a study of T-cell reconstitution after alpha-beta-depleted transplantation in children. Unique molecular identifiers were used to barcode this TCRbeta library. TCRdb reprocessed the PCR reads with MiXCR, giving one entry per CDR3 protein. The sample records around 500,000 distinct CDR3 sequences, under 30% being singletons. This clonotype appeared many times. Its antigen is undetermined. Germline CDR1 is SEHNR and CDR2 is FQNEAQ (reference sequence). Trimming cost V 1 base and J 4 bases, with 19 bases left between them. The CDR3 totals 17 residues. Points from the study as a whole: Diversity of TCRbeta at day 60 was high in some patients, arising from surviving recipient T cells and thymic progenitors. There were reportedly several hundred expanded graft clones from which alpha-beta T cells came about two months after transplant. Newly produced T cells mostly provided counts and TCRbeta diversity after one year, as hyperexpanded clones declined.

The chain has TRBV7-9 and TRBJ1-1; D is perhaps TRBD1 (5 bases). Sequences were derived from PBMCs, mostly from graft donor cells, sampled 360 days after TCRalphabeta/CD19-depleted stem cell transplant. The clonotype originates from a boy in the first two years of life who had a stem cell transplant for acute myeloid leukemia, so the T cells may come from the graft donor. CDR3 region: CASSLGPLTVISTEAFF. The CDR3 nucleotides read TGTGCCAGCAGCTTAGGGCCTCTGACAGTTATAAGCACTGAAGCTTTCTTT.